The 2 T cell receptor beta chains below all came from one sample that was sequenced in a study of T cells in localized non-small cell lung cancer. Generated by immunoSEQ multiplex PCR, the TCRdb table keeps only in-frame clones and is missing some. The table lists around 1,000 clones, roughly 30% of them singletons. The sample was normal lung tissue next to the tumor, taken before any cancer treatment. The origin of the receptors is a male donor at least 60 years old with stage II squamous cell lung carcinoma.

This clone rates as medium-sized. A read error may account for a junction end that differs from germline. CDR3 nucleotide sequence: TGTGCCAGCAGTTACGATGGCGCTAAGGAAAAACTGTTTTTT. Amino acids: CASSYDGAKEKLFF. The J gene is TRBJ1-4, the V gene TRBV6-8; D remains unclear. The CDR3 consists of 14 residues. The germline V gene has CDR1 MNHGY and CDR2 SAAAGT.

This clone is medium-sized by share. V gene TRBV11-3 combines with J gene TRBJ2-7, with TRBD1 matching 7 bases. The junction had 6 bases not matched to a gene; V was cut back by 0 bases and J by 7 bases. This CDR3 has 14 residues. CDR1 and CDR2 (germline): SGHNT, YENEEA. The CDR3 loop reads CASSLDGRGREQYF. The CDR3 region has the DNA TGTGCCAGCAGCTTAGATGGTAGGGGGCGAGAGCAGTACTTC. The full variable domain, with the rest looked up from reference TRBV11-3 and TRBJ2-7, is EAGVVQSPRYKIIEKKQPVAFWCNPISGHNTLYWYLQNLGQGPELLIRYENEEAVDDSQLPKDRFSAERLKGVDSTLKIQPAELGDSAVYLCASSLDGRGREQYFGPGTRLTVT.